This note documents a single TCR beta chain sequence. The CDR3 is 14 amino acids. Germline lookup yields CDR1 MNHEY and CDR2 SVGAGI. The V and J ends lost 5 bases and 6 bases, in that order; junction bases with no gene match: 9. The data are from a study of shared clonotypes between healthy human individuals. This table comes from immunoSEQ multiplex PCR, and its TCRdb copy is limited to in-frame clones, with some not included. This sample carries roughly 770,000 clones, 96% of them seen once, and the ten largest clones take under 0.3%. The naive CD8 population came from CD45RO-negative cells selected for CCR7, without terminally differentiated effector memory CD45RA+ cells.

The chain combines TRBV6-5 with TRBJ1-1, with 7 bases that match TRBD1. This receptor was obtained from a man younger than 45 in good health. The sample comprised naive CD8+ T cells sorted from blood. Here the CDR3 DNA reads TGTGCCAGCAGTAAGCGGAACAGGGGACCTGAAGCTTTCTTT. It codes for CASSKRNRGPEAFF.